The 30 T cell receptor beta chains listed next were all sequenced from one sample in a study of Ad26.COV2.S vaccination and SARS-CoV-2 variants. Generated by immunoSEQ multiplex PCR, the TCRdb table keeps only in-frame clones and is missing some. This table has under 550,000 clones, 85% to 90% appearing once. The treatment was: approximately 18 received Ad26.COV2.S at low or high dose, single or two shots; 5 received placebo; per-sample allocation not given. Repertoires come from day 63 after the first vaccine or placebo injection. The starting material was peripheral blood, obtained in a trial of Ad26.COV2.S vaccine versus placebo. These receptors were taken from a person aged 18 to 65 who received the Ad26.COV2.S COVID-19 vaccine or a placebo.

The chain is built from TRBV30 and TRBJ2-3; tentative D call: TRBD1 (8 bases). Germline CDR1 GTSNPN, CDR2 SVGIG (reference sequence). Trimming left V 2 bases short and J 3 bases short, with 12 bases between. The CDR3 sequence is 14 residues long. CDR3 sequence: CAWSYRGGTDTQYF. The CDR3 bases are TGTGCCTGGAGTTACAGGGGGGGTACAGATACGCAGTATTTT. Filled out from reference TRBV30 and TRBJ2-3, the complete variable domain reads SQTIHQWPATLVQPVGSPLSLECTVEGTSNPNLYWYRQAAGRGLQLLFYSVGIGQISSEVPQNLSASRPQDRQFILSSKKLLLSDSGFYLCAWSYRGGTDTQYFGPGTRLTVL.

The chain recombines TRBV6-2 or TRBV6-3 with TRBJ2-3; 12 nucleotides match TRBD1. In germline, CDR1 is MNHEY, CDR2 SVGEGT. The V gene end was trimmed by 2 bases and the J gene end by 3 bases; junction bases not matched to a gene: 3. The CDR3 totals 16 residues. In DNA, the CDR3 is TGTGCCAGCAGTTACCCGGGACAGGGGGCGACAGATACGCAGTATTTT. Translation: CASSYPGQGATDTQYF.

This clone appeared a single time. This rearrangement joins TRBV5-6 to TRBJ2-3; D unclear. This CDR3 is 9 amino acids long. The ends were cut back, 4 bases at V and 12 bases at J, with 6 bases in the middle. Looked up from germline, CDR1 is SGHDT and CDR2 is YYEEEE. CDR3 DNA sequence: TGTGCCAGCAGCCCGCTCCAGTATTTT. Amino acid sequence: CASSPLQYF.

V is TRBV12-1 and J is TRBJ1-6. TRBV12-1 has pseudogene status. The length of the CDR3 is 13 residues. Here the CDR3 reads CASLRYYNSPLHF. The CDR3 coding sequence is TGTGCCAGCCTACGGTACTATAATTCACCCCTCCACTTT.

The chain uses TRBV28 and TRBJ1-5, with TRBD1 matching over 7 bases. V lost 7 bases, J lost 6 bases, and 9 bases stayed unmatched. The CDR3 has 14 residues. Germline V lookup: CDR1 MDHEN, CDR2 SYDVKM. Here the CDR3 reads CASIPGGIAQPQHF. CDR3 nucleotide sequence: TGTGCCAGCATCCCAGGGGGGATCGCTCAGCCCCAGCATTTT.

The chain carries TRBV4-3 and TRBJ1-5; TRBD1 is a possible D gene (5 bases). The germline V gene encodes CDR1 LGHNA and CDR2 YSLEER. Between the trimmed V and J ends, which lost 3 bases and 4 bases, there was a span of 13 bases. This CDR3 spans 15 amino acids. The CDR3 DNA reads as TGCGCCAGCAGCCATGGGAGGGGCCCTAATCAGCCCCAGCATTTT. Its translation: CASSHGRGPNQPQHF.

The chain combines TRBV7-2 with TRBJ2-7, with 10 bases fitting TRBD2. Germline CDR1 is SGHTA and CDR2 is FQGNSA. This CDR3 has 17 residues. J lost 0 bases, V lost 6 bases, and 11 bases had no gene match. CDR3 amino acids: CASSSLAGAPPSYEQYF. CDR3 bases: TGTGCCAGCAGTTCTCTAGCGGGGGCCCCACCCTCCTACGAGCAGTACTTC.

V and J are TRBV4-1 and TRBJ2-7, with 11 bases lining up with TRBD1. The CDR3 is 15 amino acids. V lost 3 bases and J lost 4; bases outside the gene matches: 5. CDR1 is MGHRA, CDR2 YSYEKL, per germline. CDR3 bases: TGCGCCAGCAGCCACGGACAGGGGGCGGCGTACGAGCAGTACTTC. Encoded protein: CASSHGQGAAYEQYF.

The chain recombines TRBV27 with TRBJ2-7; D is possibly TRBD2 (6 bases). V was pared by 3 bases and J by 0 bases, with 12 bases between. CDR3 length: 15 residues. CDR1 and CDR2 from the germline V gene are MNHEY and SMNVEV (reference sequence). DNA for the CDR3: TGTGCCAGCAGTTTGGCGGGACGGAGCTCCTACGAGCAGTACTTC. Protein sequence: CASSLAGRSSYEQYF.

CDR3 sequence reads: CSVRQGDSNEQFF. The DNA for the CDR3 is TGCAGCGTCCGACAGGGTGATTCCAATGAGCAGTTCTTC. The rearrangement links TRBV29-1 to TRBJ2-1, with TRBD1 matching over 7 bases. Looked up from germline, CDR1 is SQVTM and CDR2 is ANQGSEA. The V and J ends lost 6 bases and 6 bases, in that order; junction bases with no gene match: 8. The CDR3 contains 13 residues.

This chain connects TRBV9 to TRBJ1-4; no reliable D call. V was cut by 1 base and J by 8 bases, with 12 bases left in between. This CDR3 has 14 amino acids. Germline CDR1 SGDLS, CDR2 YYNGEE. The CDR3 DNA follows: TGTGCCAGCAGCGTACGGCAGGAAGGCGAAAAACTGTTTTTT. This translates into CASSVRQEGEKLFF.

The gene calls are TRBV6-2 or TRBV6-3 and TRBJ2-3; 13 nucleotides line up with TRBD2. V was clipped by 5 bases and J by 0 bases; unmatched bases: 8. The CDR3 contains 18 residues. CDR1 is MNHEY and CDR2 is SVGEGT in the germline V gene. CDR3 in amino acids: CASSQLAGGTSSTDTQYF. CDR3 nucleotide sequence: TGTGCCAGCAGTCAACTAGCGGGGGGGACATCTAGCACAGATACGCAGTATTTT.

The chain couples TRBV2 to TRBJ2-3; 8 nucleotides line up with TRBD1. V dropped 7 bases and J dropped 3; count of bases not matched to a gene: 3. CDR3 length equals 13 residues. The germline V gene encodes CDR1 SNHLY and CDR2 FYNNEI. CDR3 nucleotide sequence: TGTGCCAGCAACAGGGGGGTGACAGATACGCAGTATTTT. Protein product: CASNRGVTDTQYF.

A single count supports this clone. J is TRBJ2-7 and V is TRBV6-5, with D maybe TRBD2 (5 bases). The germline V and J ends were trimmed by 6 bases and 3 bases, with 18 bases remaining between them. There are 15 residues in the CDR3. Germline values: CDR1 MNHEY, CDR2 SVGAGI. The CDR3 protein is CASSQMRATNYEQYF. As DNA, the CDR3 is TGTGCCAGCAGCCAAATGAGGGCGACTAACTACGAGCAGTACTTC.

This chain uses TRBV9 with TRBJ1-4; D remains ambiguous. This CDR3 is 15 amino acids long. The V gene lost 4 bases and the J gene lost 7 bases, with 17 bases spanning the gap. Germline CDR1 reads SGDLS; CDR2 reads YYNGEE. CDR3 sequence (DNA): TGTGCCAGCAGCCTCGGACTCACAGCGACTGAAAAACTGTTTTTT. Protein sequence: CASSLGLTATEKLFF.

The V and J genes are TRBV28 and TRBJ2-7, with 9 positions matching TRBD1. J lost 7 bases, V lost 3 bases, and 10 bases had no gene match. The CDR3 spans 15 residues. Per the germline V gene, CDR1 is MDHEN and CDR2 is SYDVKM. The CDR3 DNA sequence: TGTGCCAGCAGTTTGCCGGGACAGGGTTTGGGAGAGCAGTACTTC. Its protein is CASSLPGQGLGEQYF.

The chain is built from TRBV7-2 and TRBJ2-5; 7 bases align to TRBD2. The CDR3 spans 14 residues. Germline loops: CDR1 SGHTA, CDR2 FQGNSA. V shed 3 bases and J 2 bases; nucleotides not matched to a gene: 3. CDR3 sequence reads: CASSFSGRQETQYF. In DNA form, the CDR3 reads TGTGCCAGCAGCTTTAGCGGGCGTCAAGAGACCCAGTACTTC.

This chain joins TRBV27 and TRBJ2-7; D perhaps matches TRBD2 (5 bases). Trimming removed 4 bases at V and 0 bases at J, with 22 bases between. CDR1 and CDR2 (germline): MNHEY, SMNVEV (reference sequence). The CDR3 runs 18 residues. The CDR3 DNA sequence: TGTGCCAGCAGTTCAAATCTAATATTGCCGGGGAGCTCCTACGAGCAGTACTTC. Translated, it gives CASSSNLILPGSSYEQYF.

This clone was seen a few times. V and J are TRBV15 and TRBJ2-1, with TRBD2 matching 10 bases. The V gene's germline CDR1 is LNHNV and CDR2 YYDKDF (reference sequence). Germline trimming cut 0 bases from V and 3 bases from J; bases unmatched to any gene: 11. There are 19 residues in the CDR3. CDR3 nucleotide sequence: TGTGCCACCAGCAGAGACCGCAGCGGGGGGGCCTTACTCTACAATGAGCAGTTCTTC. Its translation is CATSRDRSGGALLYNEQFF.

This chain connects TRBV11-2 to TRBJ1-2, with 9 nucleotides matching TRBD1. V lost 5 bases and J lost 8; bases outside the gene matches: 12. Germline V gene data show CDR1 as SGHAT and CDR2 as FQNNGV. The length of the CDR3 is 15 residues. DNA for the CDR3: TGTGCCAGCAGCGCAGTACAGGGGGCACAAGGGGGCTACACCTTC. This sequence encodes CASSAVQGAQGGYTF.

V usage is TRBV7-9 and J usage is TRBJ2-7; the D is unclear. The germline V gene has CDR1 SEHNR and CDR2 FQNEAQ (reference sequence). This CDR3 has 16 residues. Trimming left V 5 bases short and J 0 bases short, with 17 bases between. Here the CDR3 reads CASSTSWMGSSYEQYF. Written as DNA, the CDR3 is TGTGCCAGCAGCACCTCCTGGATGGGCAGCTCCTACGAGCAGTACTTC.

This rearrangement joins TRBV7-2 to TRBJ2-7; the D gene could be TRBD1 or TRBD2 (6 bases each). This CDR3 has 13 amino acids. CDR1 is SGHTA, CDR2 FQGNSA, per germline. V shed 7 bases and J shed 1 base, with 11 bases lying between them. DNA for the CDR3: TGTGCCAGCACGGGGGCCCCATCCTACGAGCAGTACTTC. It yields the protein CASTGAPSYEQYF.

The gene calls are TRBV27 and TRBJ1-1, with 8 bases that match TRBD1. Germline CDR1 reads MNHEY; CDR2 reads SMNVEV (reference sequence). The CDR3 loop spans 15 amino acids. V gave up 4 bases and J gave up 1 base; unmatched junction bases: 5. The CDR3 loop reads CASSSYRGGNTEAFF. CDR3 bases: TGTGCCAGCAGTTCCTACAGGGGGGGGAACACTGAAGCTTTCTTT.

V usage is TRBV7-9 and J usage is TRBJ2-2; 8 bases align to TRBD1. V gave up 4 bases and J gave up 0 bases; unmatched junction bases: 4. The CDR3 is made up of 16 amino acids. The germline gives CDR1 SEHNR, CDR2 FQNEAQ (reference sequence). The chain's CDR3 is CASSSGQGANTGELFF. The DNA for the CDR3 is TGTGCCAGCAGCTCTGGACAGGGCGCGAACACCGGGGAGCTGTTTTTT.

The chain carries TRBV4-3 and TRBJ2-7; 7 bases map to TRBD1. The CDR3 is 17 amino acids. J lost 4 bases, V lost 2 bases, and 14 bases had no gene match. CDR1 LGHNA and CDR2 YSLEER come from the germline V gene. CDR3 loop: CASSQYTDRVVWYEQYF. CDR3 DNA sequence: TGCGCCAGCAGCCAATATACCGACAGGGTAGTTTGGTACGAGCAGTACTTC.

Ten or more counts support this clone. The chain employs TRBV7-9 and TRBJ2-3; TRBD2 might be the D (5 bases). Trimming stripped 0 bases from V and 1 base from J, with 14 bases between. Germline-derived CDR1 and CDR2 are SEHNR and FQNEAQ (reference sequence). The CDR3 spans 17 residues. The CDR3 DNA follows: TGTGCCAGCAGCTTAGCCTCTAGCAGCTGGGGCACAGATACGCAGTATTTT. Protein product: CASSLASSSWGTDTQYF. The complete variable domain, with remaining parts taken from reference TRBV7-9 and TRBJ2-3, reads DTGVSQNPRHKITKRGQNVTFRCDPISEHNRLYWYRQTLGQGPEFLTYFQNEAQLEKSRLLSDRFSAERPKGSFSTLEIQRTEQGDSAMYLCASSLASSSWGTDTQYFGPGTRLTVL.

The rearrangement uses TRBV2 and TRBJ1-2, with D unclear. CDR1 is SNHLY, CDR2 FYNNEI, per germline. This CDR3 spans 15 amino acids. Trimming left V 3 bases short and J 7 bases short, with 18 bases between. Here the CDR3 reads CASSDPRPSDAGYTF. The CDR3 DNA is TGTGCCAGCAGTGATCCACGCCCGTCCGATGCTGGCTACACCTTC.

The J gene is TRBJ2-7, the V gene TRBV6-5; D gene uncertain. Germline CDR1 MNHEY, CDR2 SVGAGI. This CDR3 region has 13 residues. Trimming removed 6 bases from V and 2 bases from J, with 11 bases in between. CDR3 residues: CASRETRPYEQYF. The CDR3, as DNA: TGTGCCAGCAGAGAGACACGACCCTACGAGCAGTACTTC.

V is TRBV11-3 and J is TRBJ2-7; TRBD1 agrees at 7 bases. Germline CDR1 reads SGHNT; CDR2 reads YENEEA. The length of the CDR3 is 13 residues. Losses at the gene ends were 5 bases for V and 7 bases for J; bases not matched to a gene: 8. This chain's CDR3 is CASSIDRVGEQYF. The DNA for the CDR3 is TGTGCCAGCAGCATCGACAGGGTCGGAGAGCAGTACTTC.

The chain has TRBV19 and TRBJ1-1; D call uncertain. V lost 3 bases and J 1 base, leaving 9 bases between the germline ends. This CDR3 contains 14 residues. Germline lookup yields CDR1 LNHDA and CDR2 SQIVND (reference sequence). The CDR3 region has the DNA TGTGCCAGTAGTATTATAGGCAGGAACACTGAAGCTTTCTTT. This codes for CASSIIGRNTEAFF.